A single sample is the source of the 21 T cell receptor beta chains below, sequenced in a study of blood T cell repertoires in COVID-19 (dated by TCRdb to between 2020 and 2021). The protocol used for the library was the immunoSEQ multiplex PCR assay. What TCRdb holds here is the immuneACCESS table cut down to in-frame rearrangements. Part of the clones is not present; checked against another copy, under half of the missing clones reflect an unresolved V gene, and the others are unexplained. This sample comprises roughly 330,000 clones, approximately 87% of them detected only once. The top ten clones comprise under 5% of the sample. The sequenced sample consisted of peripheral blood. The receptor source for this set is a woman between 50 and 59 years old with active or convalescent COVID-19.

This chain links TRBV2 with TRBJ1-5; 11 nucleotides line up with TRBD1. Losses at the gene ends were 4 bases for V and 6 bases for J; bases not matched to a gene: 11. There are 17 residues in the CDR3. From germline, CDR1 is SNHLY and CDR2 FYNNEI. CDR3 in DNA: TGTGCCAGCAGTGCCCGGGACAGGGGGTTGTGGTTTCAGCCCCAGCATTTT. Its protein product is CASSARDRGLWFQPQHF.

The chain joins TRBV25-1 to TRBJ1-6, with D maybe TRBD1 (6 bases). The germline V gene has CDR1 MGHDK and CDR2 SYGVNS. V lost 3 bases, J lost 7 bases, and 16 bases lay in between. The CDR3 totals 16 residues. CDR3 amino acids: CASSELAGTRNSPLHF. CDR3 DNA: TGTGCCAGCAGTGAGTTAGCAGGGACAAGGAATTCACCCCTCCACTTT. The entire variable domain, with the rest obtained from reference TRBV25-1 and TRBJ1-6, is as follows: EADIYQTPRYLVIGTGKKITLECSQTMGHDKMYWYQQDPGMELHLIHYSYGVNSTEKGDLSSESTVSRIRTEHFPLTLESARPSHTSQYLCASSELAGTRNSPLHFGNGTRLTVT.

The chain joins TRBV13 to TRBJ2-3; 7 positions agree with TRBD2. Trimming at V came to 5 bases and at J to 2 bases, leaving 10 bases not matched to a gene. Germline V lookup: CDR1 PRHDT, CDR2 FYEKMQ (reference sequence). This CDR3 region has 16 residues. The CDR3 spells CASSPQPGLHTDTQYF. Here the CDR3 DNA reads TGTGCCAGCAGCCCCCAGCCGGGACTACACACAGATACGCAGTATTTT.

The chain employs TRBV27 and TRBJ2-7, with D tentatively TRBD2 (7 bases). Looked up from germline, CDR1 is MNHEY and CDR2 is SMNVEV (reference sequence). The length of the CDR3 is 13 residues. Trimming stripped 2 bases from V and 11 bases from J, with 16 bases between. DNA for the CDR3: TGTGCCAGCAGTTTAGCTGGCGGGGGCAAGAAGTACTTC. Protein: CASSLAGGGKKYF.

The chain carries TRBV30 and TRBJ1-1, with a weak D call TRBD1 (5 bases). Germline assignment: CDR1 GTSNPN and CDR2 SVGIG (reference sequence). V lost 1 base to trimming and J lost 1 base, with 10 bases between them. The length of the CDR3 is 14 residues. The CDR3 is CAWSDRQGNTEAFF. As DNA, the CDR3 is TGTGCCTGGAGTGACCGCCAGGGGAACACTGAAGCTTTCTTT.

The rearrangement uses TRBV29-1 and TRBJ2-1; 9 bases agree with TRBD2. With 5 bases clipped from V and 8 bases from J, the junction kept 7 bases outside the gene matches. The CDR3 extends over 13 amino acids. Germline-derived CDR1 and CDR2 are SQVTM and ANQGSEA. CDR3 sequence (DNA): TGCAGCGTTCTTGCGGGAGGGCCAGATGAGCAGTTCTTC. Translation: CSVLAGGPDEQFF.

V gene TRBV14 combines with J gene TRBJ1-3; D not resolved. Per germline, CDR1 SGHDN and CDR2 FVKESK. The CDR3 spans 16 residues. Trimming took off 0 bases at V and 0 bases at J, with 9 bases between the two ends. CDR3 amino acids: CASSQDLLSSGNTIYF. The CDR3 DNA is TGTGCCAGCAGCCAAGATCTGTTGTCCTCTGGAAACACCATATATTTT.

The chain employs TRBV24-1 and TRBJ2-2; weak D call: TRBD2 (6 bases). CDR1 and CDR2 from the germline V gene are KGHDR and SFDVKD. V gave up 7 bases and J gave up 6 bases, with 14 bases separating them. The CDR3 has 14 residues. CDR3 in DNA: TGTGCCACCAGCACTGGGGGGATTGCCGGGGAGCTGTTTTTT. This translates into CATSTGGIAGELFF.

This rearrangement joins TRBV2 to TRBJ1-2, with D possibly matching TRBD1 (5 bases). The CDR3 has 11 amino acids. With 8 bases removed from V and 2 bases from J, the gap between germline ends came to 6 bases. In germline, CDR1 is SNHLY, CDR2 FYNNEI. DNA for the CDR3: TGTGCCAGCGGGGGGAACTATGGCTACACCTTC. Protein sequence: CASGGNYGYTF.

The V and J genes are TRBV27 and TRBJ2-7, with D maybe TRBD1 (6 bases). Germline V lookup: CDR1 MNHEY, CDR2 SMNVEV (reference sequence). This CDR3 contains 16 residues. Deletions cut 0 bases from V and 1 base from J, with 13 bases between. The CDR3, as DNA: TGTGCCAGCAGTTTATCGGCCGGGACAACTTCCTACGAGCAGTACTTC. This codes for CASSLSAGTTSYEQYF.

This rearrangement joins TRBV2 to TRBJ2-5; a possible D gene is TRBD1 (5 bases). Trimming pared 6 bases from V and 5 bases from J, leaving 13 bases between. The CDR3 sequence is 13 residues long. Germline values: CDR1 SNHLY, CDR2 FYNNEI. The CDR3 nucleotides read TGTGCCAGCAGCGATGACAGTCGGGAGACCCAGTACTTC. Its translation: CASSDDSRETQYF.

The V and J genes are TRBV2 and TRBJ1-3, with 8 positions matching TRBD1. V shed 7 bases, J shed 1 base, and the junction held 3 bases outside the gene matches. CDR3 size: 14 residues. Germline V CDR1 and CDR2: SNHLY, FYNNEI. The CDR3 DNA sequence: TGTGCCAGCACCCGGACAGGGTCTGGAAACACCATATATTTT. The encoded protein is CASTRTGSGNTIYF.

This clone has a single count. The gene calls are TRBV19 and TRBJ1-2; a weak D match, TRBD1 (5 bases). V was trimmed by 6 bases and J by 2 bases, leaving 10 bases between them. Germline CDR1 LNHDA, CDR2 SQIVND (reference sequence). CDR3 size: 13 residues. The CDR3 is CASSKGLNYGYTF. DNA for the CDR3: TGTGCCAGTAGCAAGGGGTTGAACTATGGCTACACCTTC.

In its sample, this clone was seen once. V gene TRBV6-2 or TRBV6-3 combines with J gene TRBJ1-3; possibly TRBD1 for D (6 bases). V lost 2 bases and J lost 5, with 19 bases in between. CDR3 size: 17 residues. Germline-derived CDR1 and CDR2 are MNHEY and SVGEGT. The CDR3 reads CASSYTRDTVNRNTIYF. Written as DNA, the CDR3 is TGTGCCAGCAGTTACACCCGGGACACCGTCAACCGAAACACCATATATTTT.

The genes are TRBV30 and TRBJ2-7; 11 bases are a match to TRBD1. The CDR3 contains 14 residues. Germline CDR1 reads GTSNPN; CDR2 reads SVGIG (reference sequence). The V segment lost 2 bases and the J segment 4 bases; nucleotides outside the gene matches: 4. The CDR3 sequence is CAWSSGTGGYEQYF. In DNA, the CDR3 is TGTGCCTGGAGTTCCGGGACAGGGGGGTACGAGCAGTACTTC. Looking up the rest from reference TRBV30 and TRBJ2-7 gives the full variable domain: SQTIHQWPATLVQPVGSPLSLECTVEGTSNPNLYWYRQAAGRGLQLLFYSVGIGQISSEVPQNLSASRPQDRQFILSSKKLLLSDSGFYLCAWSSGTGGYEQYFGPGTRLTVT.

The chain employs TRBV27 and TRBJ2-3, with 10 bases that match TRBD1. Germline loops: CDR1 MNHEY, CDR2 SMNVEV (reference sequence). Germline trimming cut 1 base from V and 3 bases from J; bases unmatched to any gene: 4. The length of the CDR3 is 16 residues. CDR3 protein: CASSLYMDRGTDTQYF. Written as DNA, the CDR3 is TGTGCCAGCAGTTTATACATGGACAGGGGGACAGATACGCAGTATTTT.

The genes are TRBV12-3 or TRBV12-4 and TRBJ1-3; a weak D match, TRBD1 (6 bases). CDR3 length: 12 residues. Trimming shortened V by 7 bases and J by 8 bases, and 12 bases separated the two germline ends. The CDR3 is CASIRAGDTIYF. The CDR3 nucleotides are TGTGCCAGCATAAGGGCAGGGGACACCATATATTTT.

The genes are TRBV6-5 and TRBJ1-1, with D perhaps TRBD1 (5 bases). The CDR3 totals 12 residues. Germline CDR1 reads MNHEY; CDR2 reads SVGAGI. Trimming took off 4 bases at V and 6 bases at J, with 9 bases between the two ends. The DNA of the CDR3 is TGTGCCAGCAGTTCTAGGGGATCTGAAGCTTTCTTT. This encodes CASSSRGSEAFF.

The V gene is TRBV11-2, the J gene TRBJ1-5, with 7 bases lining up with TRBD1. In germline, CDR1 is SGHAT, CDR2 FQNNGV. The V gene end was trimmed by 1 base and the J gene end by 11 bases; junction bases not matched to a gene: 11. This CDR3 has 15 residues. The DNA for the CDR3 is TGTGCCAGCAGCTTAGGCCAGGGGGTAGGTTGGGCCCAGCATTTT. Translation gives CASSLGQGVGWAQHF. The variable domain in full, with the rest retrieved from reference TRBV11-2 and TRBJ1-5, is EAGVAQSPRYKIIEKRQSVAFWCNPISGHATLYWYQQILGQGPKLLIQFQNNGVVDDSQLPKDRFSAERLKGVDSTLKIQPAKLEDSAVYLCASSLGQGVGWAQHFGDGTRLSIL.

The gene calls are TRBV7-3 and TRBJ2-2; weak D call: TRBD2 (6 bases). Germline CDR1 SGHTA, CDR2 FQGTGA. The CDR3 has 16 residues. The V gene lost 2 bases and the J gene lost 4 bases, with 14 bases spanning the gap. CDR3 nucleotides: TGTGCCAGCAGCTTACATGGAGCGGGCGCCACCGGGGAGCTGTTTTTT. Translated, it gives CASSLHGAGATGELFF.

The chain has TRBV20-1 and TRBJ1-1; D gene uncertain. CDR1 DFQATT and CDR2 SNEGSKA come from the germline V gene (reference sequence). This CDR3 is 11 amino acids long. V dropped 6 bases and J dropped 4 bases, with 9 bases sitting between them. The CDR3 is CSASGFTEAFF. For the CDR3, the DNA is TGCAGTGCAAGCGGGTTCACTGAAGCTTTCTTT.